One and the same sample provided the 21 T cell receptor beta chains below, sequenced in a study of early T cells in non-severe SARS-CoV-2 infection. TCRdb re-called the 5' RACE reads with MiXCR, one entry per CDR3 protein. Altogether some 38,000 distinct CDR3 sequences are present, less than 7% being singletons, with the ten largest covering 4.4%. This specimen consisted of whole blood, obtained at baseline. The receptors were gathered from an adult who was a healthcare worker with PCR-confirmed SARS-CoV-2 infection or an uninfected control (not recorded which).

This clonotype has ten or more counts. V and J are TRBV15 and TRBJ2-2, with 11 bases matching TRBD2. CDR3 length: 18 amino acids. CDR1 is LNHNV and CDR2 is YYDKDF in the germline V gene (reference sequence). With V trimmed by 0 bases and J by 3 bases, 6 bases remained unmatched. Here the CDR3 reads CATSRDGLAGWDTGELFF. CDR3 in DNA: TGTGCCACCAGCAGAGATGGACTAGCGGGTTGGGACACCGGGGAGCTGTTTTTT.

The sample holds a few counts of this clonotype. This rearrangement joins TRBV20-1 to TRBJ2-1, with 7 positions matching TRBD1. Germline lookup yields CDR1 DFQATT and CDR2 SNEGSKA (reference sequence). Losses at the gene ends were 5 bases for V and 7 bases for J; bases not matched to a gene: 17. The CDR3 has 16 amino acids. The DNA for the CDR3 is TGCAGTGCTTCCCCCCCTTTGGGGCCACAGGGGAATGAGCAGTTCTTC. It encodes CSASPPLGPQGNEQFF.

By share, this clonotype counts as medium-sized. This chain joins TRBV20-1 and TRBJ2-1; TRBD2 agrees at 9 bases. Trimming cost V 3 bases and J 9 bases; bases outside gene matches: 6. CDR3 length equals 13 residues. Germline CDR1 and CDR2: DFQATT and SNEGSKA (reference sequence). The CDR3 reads CSASAGGPAEQFF. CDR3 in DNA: TGCAGTGCTAGCGCGGGAGGGCCTGCTGAGCAGTTCTTC.

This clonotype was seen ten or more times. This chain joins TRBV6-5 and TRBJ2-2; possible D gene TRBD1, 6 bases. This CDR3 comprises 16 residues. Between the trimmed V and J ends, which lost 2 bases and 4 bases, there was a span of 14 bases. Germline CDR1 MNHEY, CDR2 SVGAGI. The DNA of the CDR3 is TGTGCCAGCAGTTACCGTCCGGGACACCTCACCGGGGAGCTGTTTTTT. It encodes CASSYRPGHLTGELFF.

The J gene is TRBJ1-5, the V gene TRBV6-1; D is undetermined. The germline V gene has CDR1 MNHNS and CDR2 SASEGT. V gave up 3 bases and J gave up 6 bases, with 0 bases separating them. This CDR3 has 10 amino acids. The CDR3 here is CASSDQPQHF. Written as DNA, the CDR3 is TGTGCCAGCAGTGATCAGCCCCAGCATTTT.

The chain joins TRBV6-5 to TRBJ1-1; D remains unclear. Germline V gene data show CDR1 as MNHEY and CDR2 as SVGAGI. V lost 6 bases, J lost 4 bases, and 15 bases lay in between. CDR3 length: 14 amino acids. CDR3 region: CASSPIRPSTEAFF. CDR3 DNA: TGTGCCAGCAGCCCGATTCGGCCCAGCACTGAAGCTTTCTTT.

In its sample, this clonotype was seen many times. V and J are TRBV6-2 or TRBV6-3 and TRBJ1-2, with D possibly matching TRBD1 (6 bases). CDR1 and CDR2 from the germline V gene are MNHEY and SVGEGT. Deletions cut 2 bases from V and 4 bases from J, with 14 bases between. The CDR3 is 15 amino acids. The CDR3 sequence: CASSYPGVGTYGYTF. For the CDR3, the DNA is TGTGCCAGCAGTTACCCAGGGGTCGGCACCTATGGCTACACCTTC.

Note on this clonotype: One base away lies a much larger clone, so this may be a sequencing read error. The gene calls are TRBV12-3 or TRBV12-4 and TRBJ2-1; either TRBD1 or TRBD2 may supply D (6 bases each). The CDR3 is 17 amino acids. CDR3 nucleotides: TGTGCCAGCAGTCAGGGGTGGAGGGAGGAGGGGGAGAATGAGCAGCTCTTC. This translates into CASSQGWREEGENEQLF.

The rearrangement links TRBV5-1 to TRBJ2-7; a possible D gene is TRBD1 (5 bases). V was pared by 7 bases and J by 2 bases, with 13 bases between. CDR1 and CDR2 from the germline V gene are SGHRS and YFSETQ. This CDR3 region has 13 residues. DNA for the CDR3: TGCGCCAGCGCAAGGGGTACCCCCTACGAGCAGTACTTC. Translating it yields CASARGTPYEQYF.

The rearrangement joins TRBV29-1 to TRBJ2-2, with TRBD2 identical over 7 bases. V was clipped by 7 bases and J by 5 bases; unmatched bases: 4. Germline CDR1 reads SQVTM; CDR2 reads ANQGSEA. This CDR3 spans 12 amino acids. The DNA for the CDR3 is TGCAGCGCTGTGGGGGGGACCGGGGAGCTGTTTTTT. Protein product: CSAVGGTGELFF.

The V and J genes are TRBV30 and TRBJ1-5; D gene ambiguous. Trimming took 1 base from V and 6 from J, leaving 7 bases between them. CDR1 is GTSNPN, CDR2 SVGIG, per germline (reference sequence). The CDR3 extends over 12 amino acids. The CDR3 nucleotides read TGTGCCTGGAGTGGCTCCTCTCAGCCCCAGCATTTT. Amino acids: CAWSGSSQPQHF.

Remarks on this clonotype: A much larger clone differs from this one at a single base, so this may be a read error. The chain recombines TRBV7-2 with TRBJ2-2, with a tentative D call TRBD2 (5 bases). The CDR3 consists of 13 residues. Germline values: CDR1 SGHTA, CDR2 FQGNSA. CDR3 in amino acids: CASSTRNAGELLF. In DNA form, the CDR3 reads TGTGCCAGCAGTACTAGGAACGCCGGGGAGCTGCTTTTT.

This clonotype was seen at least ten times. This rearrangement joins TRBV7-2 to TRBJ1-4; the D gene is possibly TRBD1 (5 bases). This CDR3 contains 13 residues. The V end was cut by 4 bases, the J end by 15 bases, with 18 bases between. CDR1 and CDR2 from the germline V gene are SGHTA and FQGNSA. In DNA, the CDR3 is TGTGCCAGCAGCTGGGGGGGGTCCTTGAACGTGTTTTTT. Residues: CASSWGGSLNVFF.

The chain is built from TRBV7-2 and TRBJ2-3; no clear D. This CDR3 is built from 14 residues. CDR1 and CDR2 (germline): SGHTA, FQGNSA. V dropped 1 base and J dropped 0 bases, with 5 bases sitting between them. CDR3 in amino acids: CASSLESSTDTQYF. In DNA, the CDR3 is TGTGCCAGCAGCTTAGAGTCTAGCACAGATACGCAGTATTTT. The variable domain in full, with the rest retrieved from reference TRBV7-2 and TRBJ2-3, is GAGVSQSPSNKVTEKGKDVELRCDPISGHTALYWYRQSLGQGLEFLIYFQGNSAPDKSGLPSDRFSAERTGGSVSTLTIQRTQQEDSAVYLCASSLESSTDTQYFGPGTRLTVL.

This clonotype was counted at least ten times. CDR3 protein: CASSLLGGPRYEQYF. The CDR3 bases are TGTGCCAGCAGTCTCCTCGGCGGGCCAAGGTACGAGCAGTACTTC. The gene calls are TRBV28 and TRBJ2-7; D might be TRBD2 (5 bases). Looked up from germline, CDR1 is MDHEN and CDR2 is SYDVKM. V was trimmed by 5 bases and J by 4 bases, leaving 18 bases between them. The CDR3 totals 15 residues. Full variable domain (missing parts from reference TRBV28 and TRBJ2-7): DVKVTQSSRYLVKRTGEKVFLECVQDMDHENMFWYRQDPGLGLRLIYFSYDVKMKEKGDIPEGYSVSREKKERFSLILESASTNQTSMYLCASSLLGGPRYEQYFGPGTRLTVT.

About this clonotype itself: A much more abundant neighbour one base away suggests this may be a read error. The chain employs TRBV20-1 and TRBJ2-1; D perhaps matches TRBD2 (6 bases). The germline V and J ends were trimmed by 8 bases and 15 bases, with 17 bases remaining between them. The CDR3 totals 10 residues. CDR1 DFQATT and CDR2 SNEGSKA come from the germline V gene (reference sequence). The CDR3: CSTGIGGAFF. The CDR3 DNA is TGCAGTACCGGGATCGGGGGAGCGTTCTTC.

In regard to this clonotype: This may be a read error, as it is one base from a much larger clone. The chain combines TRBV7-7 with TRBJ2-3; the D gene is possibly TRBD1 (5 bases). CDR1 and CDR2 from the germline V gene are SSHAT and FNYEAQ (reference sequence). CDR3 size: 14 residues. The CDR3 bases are TGTGCCAGCAGCATCGGACCTTCCACAGGTACGCAGTATTTT. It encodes CASSIGPSTGTQYF.

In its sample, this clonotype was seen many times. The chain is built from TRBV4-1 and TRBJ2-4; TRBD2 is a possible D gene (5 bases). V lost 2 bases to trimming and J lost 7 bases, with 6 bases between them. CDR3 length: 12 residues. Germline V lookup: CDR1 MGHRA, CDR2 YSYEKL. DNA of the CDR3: TGCGCCAGCAGCCAAACGGGGAACATTCAGTACTTC. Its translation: CASSQTGNIQYF.

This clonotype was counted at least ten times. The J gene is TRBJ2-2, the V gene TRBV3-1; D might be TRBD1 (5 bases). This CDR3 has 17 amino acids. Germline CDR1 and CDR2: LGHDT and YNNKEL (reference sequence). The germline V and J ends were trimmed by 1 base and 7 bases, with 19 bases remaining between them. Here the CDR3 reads CASSQVWGAINGGELFF. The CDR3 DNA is TGTGCCAGCAGCCAAGTCTGGGGCGCGATCAATGGCGGGGAGCTGTTTTTT.

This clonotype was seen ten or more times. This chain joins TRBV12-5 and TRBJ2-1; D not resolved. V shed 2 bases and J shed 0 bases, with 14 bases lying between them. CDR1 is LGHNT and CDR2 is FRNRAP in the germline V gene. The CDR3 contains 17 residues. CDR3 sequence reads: CASGLLTSLSSYNEQFF. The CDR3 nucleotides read TGTGCTAGTGGTTTGTTGACTTCTCTAAGCTCCTACAATGAGCAGTTCTTC.

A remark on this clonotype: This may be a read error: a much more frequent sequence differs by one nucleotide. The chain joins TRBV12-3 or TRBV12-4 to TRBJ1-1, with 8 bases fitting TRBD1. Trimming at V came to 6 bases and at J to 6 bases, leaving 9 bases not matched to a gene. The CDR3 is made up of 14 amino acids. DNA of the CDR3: TGTGCCAGCAGCTACCGAAGACAGGGGTCTGAAGCTTTCTTT. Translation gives CASSYRRQGSEAFF.